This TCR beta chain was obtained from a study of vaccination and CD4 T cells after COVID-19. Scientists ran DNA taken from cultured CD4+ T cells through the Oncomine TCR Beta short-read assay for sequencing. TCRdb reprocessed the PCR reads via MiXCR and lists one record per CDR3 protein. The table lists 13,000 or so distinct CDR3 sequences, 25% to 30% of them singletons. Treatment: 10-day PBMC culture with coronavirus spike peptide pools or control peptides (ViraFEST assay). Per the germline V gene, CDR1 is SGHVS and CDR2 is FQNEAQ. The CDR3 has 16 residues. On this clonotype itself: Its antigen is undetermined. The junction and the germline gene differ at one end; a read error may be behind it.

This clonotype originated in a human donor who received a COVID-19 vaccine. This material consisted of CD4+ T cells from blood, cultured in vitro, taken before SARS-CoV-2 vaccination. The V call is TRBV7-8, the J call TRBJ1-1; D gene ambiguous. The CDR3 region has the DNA TGTGCCAGTAGCTTGCCTAGGATGTGGACGAACACTGAAGCTTTCTTT. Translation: CASSLPRMWTNTEAFF.